The 22 T cell receptor beta chains below were found in one sample sequenced in a study of CD4 T cell repertoires in COVID-19 (dated by TCRdb to the early 2020s). The library was built by means of the immunoSEQ multiplex PCR assay. In its TCRdb copy, this immuneACCESS table keeps in-frame sequences only and misses some clones. Where compared with another copy, unresolved V genes explain less than half of these, and the others have no known cause. The sample table lists some 71,000 clones, 83% of them with a count of one. Jointly, the top ten make up around 0.59% of the sample. Interpreted using the paper, the time point label stands for: sample from a COVID-19-recovered individual after infection. Sequencing was performed on CD4+ T cells from peripheral blood, taken after recovery from COVID-19. These TCRs come from a human donor who had COVID-19.

This clone was found a few times. The chain joins TRBV7-6 to TRBJ1-6; 7 bases are a match to TRBD1. V dropped 1 base and J dropped 6; count of bases not matched to a gene: 6. The CDR3 contains 16 residues. Per the germline V gene, CDR1 is SGHVS and CDR2 is FNYEAQ. CDR3 nucleotides: TGTGCCAGCAGCTTAGGGGCAGGGGGGACTAATTCACCCCTCCACTTT. As protein: CASSLGAGGTNSPLHF.

The rearrangement uses TRBV25-1 and TRBJ1-4; no firm D call. Per germline, CDR1 MGHDK and CDR2 SYGVNS. This CDR3 spans 14 amino acids. Trimming stripped 7 bases from V and 0 bases from J, with 9 bases between. CDR3 residues: CASKARPTNEKLFF. The CDR3 DNA sequence: TGTGCCAGCAAGGCCAGGCCAACTAATGAAAAACTGTTTTTT.

This clone was counted once. J is TRBJ2-1 and V is TRBV5-1, with D perhaps matching TRBD2 (7 bases). V lost 4 bases, J lost 8 bases, and 16 bases lay in between. The CDR3 extends over 14 amino acids. Germline CDR1 reads SGHRS; CDR2 reads YFSETQ. The CDR3 protein is CASSVGGGGYEQFF. The CDR3 DNA sequence: TGCGCCAGCAGCGTAGGCGGGGGCGGGTATGAGCAGTTCTTC.

V usage is TRBV18 and J usage is TRBJ1-5; D not resolved. The CDR3 contains 13 residues. V was shortened by 0 bases and J by 6 bases, with 6 bases between the two germline ends. Looked up from germline, CDR1 is KGHSH and CDR2 is LQKENI. The CDR3 region has the DNA TGTGCCAGCTCACCACCGGGCTTTCAGCCCCAGCATTTT. Its translation is CASSPPGFQPQHF.

The chain recombines TRBV14 with TRBJ1-1; 8 nucleotides line up with TRBD1. CDR1 and CDR2 (germline): SGHDN, FVKESK. The CDR3 has 14 residues. Trimming cost V 7 bases and J 4 bases; bases outside gene matches: 8. The DNA for the CDR3 is TGTGCCAGCACCAGCGACAGGGGTATCACTGAAGCTTTCTTT. Amino acid sequence: CASTSDRGITEAFF.

The genes are TRBV5-1 and TRBJ2-1; perhaps TRBD2 as D (5 bases). Per germline, CDR1 SGHRS and CDR2 YFSETQ. The CDR3 spans 15 residues. V lost 1 base and J lost 2, with 10 bases in between. This CDR3 is CASSLNTEAYNEQFF. CDR3 coding DNA: TGCGCCAGCAGCTTGAACACGGAGGCCTACAATGAGCAGTTCTTC.

The V and J genes are TRBV6-6 and TRBJ2-3; D might be TRBD2 (6 bases). Germline-derived CDR1 and CDR2 are MNHNY and SVGAGI (reference sequence). Trimming left V 6 bases short and J 2 bases short, with 18 bases between. The CDR3 spans 16 residues. The CDR3 spells CASSPRGSGVTDTQYF. The CDR3 region has the DNA TGTGCCAGCAGCCCCAGAGGTAGCGGAGTCACAGATACGCAGTATTTT.

The V and J genes are TRBV29-1 and TRBJ2-1, with D perhaps TRBD2 (5 bases). CDR3 length: 13 amino acids. V shed 4 bases and J shed 8 bases, with 15 bases lying between them. Germline CDR1 and CDR2: SQVTM and ANQGSEA. CDR3 region: CSVGRTNTDEQFF. CDR3 coding DNA: TGCAGCGTTGGGAGGACCAACACCGATGAGCAGTTCTTC.

V gene TRBV5-1 combines with J gene TRBJ1-6, with 9 bases matching TRBD1. Germline lookup yields CDR1 SGHRS and CDR2 YFSETQ. Trimming at V came to 4 bases and at J to 7 bases, leaving 6 bases not matched to a gene. This CDR3 spans 15 amino acids. The CDR3 DNA reads TGCGCCAGCAGCCCGGACAGGGGAAGGAATTCACCCCTCCACTTT. This translates into CASSPDRGRNSPLHF.

The chain combines TRBV7-4 with TRBJ2-5; D call uncertain. There are 16 residues in the CDR3. The V end was cut by 2 bases, the J end by 0 bases, with 13 bases between. From germline, CDR1 is SGHVT and CDR2 SQSDAQ. The CDR3 DNA follows: TGTGCCAGCAGCTTATGCCTCAGGACCTACCAAGAGACCCAGTACTTC. Residues: CASSLCLRTYQETQYF.

This sequence joins TRBV21-1 and TRBJ1-2; TRBD1 was called by the table and not checked on the DNA. TRBV21-1 is reported as a pseudogene. The CDR3 has 14 residues. The CDR3 nucleotides read TGTGCCAGCAGCAACGCAGGGGGGAACTATGGCTACACCTTC. This translates into CASSNAGGNYGYTF.

DNA for the CDR3: TGTGCCAGCAGCCCCCGGACAGGGTTAGGGGAAAAACTGTTTTTT. Amino acid sequence: CASSPRTGLGEKLFF. The chain has TRBV9 and TRBJ1-4; the match to TRBD1 covers 8 bases. Germline CDR1 and CDR2: SGDLS and YYNGEE. V gave up 4 bases and J gave up 8 bases; unmatched junction bases: 10. The CDR3 has 15 amino acids. Full variable domain (outside the CDR3, taken from reference TRBV9 and TRBJ1-4): DSGVTQTPKHLITATGQRVTLRCSPRSGDLSVYWYQQSLDQGLQFLIQYYNGEERAKGNILERFSAQQFPDLHSELNLSSLELGDSALYFCASSPRTGLGEKLFFGSGTQLSVL.

The sample holds one count of this clone. This chain joins TRBV19 and TRBJ1-1, with 7 bases matching TRBD1. Germline V gene data show CDR1 as LNHDA and CDR2 as SQIVND (reference sequence). This CDR3 has 14 residues. J gave up 1 base and V 5 bases, and 4 bases lay outside the gene matches. For the CDR3, the DNA is TGTGCCAGTAGTGGTAGACAGGGGAACACTGAAGCTTTCTTT. Protein: CASSGRQGNTEAFF. Together with reference TRBV19 and TRBJ1-1, the CDR3 gives the full variable domain: DGGITQSPKYLFRKEGQNVTLSCEQNLNHDAMYWYRQDPGQGLRLIYYSQIVNDFQKGDIAEGYSVSREKKESFPLTVTSAQKNPTAFYLCASSGRQGNTEAFFGQGTRLTVV.

A few counts support this clone. The chain employs TRBV11-2 and TRBJ2-5; 8 bases map to TRBD2. Per the germline V gene, CDR1 is SGHAT and CDR2 is FQNNGV. V lost 2 bases, J lost 2 bases, and 4 bases stayed unmatched. The CDR3 has 15 amino acids. The CDR3 region has the DNA TGTGCCAGCAGCTTACAGCGGGGGTTACAAGAGACCCAGTACTTC. Its translation is CASSLQRGLQETQYF.

The chain links TRBV5-8 to TRBJ1-1; D is ambiguous. The V end lost 4 bases, the J end lost 0 bases, and 13 bases lay between the germline ends. This CDR3 spans 15 amino acids. Germline CDR1 and CDR2: SGHTS and YDEGEE. This chain's CDR3 is CASSPRDTLNTEAFF. The CDR3 coding sequence is TGTGCCAGCAGCCCTCGAGACACGTTGAACACTGAAGCTTTCTTT. The variable domain in full, with the rest retrieved from reference TRBV5-8 and TRBJ1-1, is EAGVTQSPTHLIKTRGQQATLRCSPISGHTSVYWYQQALGLGLQFLLWYDEGEERNRGNFPPRFSGRQFPNYSSELNVNALELEDSALYLCASSPRDTLNTEAFFGQGTRLTVV.

This clone was seen only a few times. The rearrangement links TRBV6-5 to TRBJ1-2; D is undetermined. V was trimmed by 8 bases and J by 4 bases, leaving 20 bases between them. The CDR3 spans 15 residues. Germline-derived CDR1 and CDR2 are MNHEY and SVGAGI. The CDR3 coding sequence is TGTGCCAGCGATAAGACGGGAGGGCCTTTCTATGGCTACACCTTC. Its translation is CASDKTGGPFYGYTF.

This clone showed up just a few times. This chain joins TRBV5-8 and TRBJ2-3, with no clear D. This CDR3 comprises 14 residues. Germline CDR1 is SGHTS and CDR2 is YDEGEE. Trimming shortened V by 0 bases and J by 4 bases, and 9 bases separated the two germline ends. In DNA form, the CDR3 reads TGTGCCAGCAGCTTGGCTAGGACGGCAGATACGCAGTATTTT. Translating gives CASSLARTADTQYF.

This chain uses TRBV2 with TRBJ2-2; the D gene could be TRBD1 or TRBD2 (6 bases each). The CDR3 is 14 residues long. Per germline, CDR1 SNHLY and CDR2 FYNNEI. Between the trimmed V and J ends, which lost 6 bases and 1 base, there was a span of 9 bases. CDR3 loop: CASSGGLNTGELFF. CDR3 DNA: TGTGCCAGCAGCGGGGGCCTGAACACCGGGGAGCTGTTTTTT. The full variable domain, with the rest looked up from reference TRBV2 and TRBJ2-2, is EPEVTQTPSHQVTQMGQEVILRCVPISNHLYFYWYRQILGQKVEFLVSFYNNEISEKSEIFDDQFSVERPDGSNFTLKIRSTKLEDSAMYFCASSGGLNTGELFFGEGSRLTVL.

CDR3 sequence (DNA): TGTGCCAGCAGCGTAGGGACCGCGCAAGAGACCCAGTACTTC. Protein sequence: CASSVGTAQETQYF. The gene calls are TRBV9 and TRBJ2-5, with no clear D. The CDR3 extends over 14 amino acids. Trimming removed 0 bases from V and 2 bases from J, with 8 bases in between. The germline gives CDR1 SGDLS, CDR2 YYNGEE.

The chain couples TRBV7-9 to TRBJ1-5; 10 bases are shared with TRBD1. Germline V gives CDR1 SEHNR, CDR2 FQNEAQ (reference sequence). V lost 3 bases and J lost 7; bases outside the gene matches: 9. The CDR3 length is 16 residues. The CDR3 loop is CASSLWTGTGEQPQHF. The CDR3 region has the DNA TGTGCCAGCAGCTTGTGGACCGGGACAGGGGAACAGCCCCAGCATTTT. Filled out from reference TRBV7-9 and TRBJ1-5, the complete variable domain reads DTGVSQNPRHKITKRGQNVTFRCDPISEHNRLYWYRQTLGQGPEFLTYFQNEAQLEKSRLLSDRFSAERPKGSFSTLEIQRTEQGDSAMYLCASSLWTGTGEQPQHFGDGTRLSIL.

Turning to this clone: Other DNA sequences from this sample encode an identical CDR3 as well. This CDR3 is CASSMEGLNTEAFF. The CDR3, as DNA: TGTGCCAGTAGTATGGAAGGGTTGAACACTGAAGCTTTCTTT. The chain couples TRBV19 to TRBJ1-1; D not certain. This CDR3 is built from 14 residues. Trimming took 3 bases from V and 0 from J, leaving 8 bases between them. CDR1 is LNHDA and CDR2 is SQIVND in the germline V gene (reference sequence).

The chain couples TRBV7-9 to TRBJ2-1; D is perhaps TRBD1 or TRBD2 (5 bases each). V gave up 3 bases and J gave up 0 bases, with 12 bases separating them. CDR1 is SEHNR and CDR2 is FQNEAQ in the germline V gene (reference sequence). The CDR3 is 16 residues long. The CDR3 DNA reads as TGTGCCAGCAGCTTGGGGACCACCTTCTCCTACAATGAGCAGTTCTTC. This encodes CASSLGTTFSYNEQFF.